Described below is a single TCR beta chain sequence and its context. The sample originates from a study of radiotherapy plus CTLA-4 blockade in lung cancer. Method: immunoSEQ multiplex PCR; TCRdb's copy keeps in-frame clones and lacks some. This sample has tens of thousands of clones; about 86% occur once, and the top ten carry just over 2%. Per the germline V gene, CDR1 is SGHAT and CDR2 is FQNNGV. After removal of 5 bases from V and 5 bases from J, the junction contained 9 bases not matched to a gene. This CDR3 has 18 amino acids. The receptor comes from a human donor with non-small cell lung cancer who had a partial response to radiotherapy plus ipilimumab. This specimen was peripheral blood, taken from a patient treated with radiotherapy plus ipilimumab. V usage is TRBV11-2 and J usage is TRBJ2-1; 16 nucleotides line up with TRBD2. CDR3 DNA sequence: TGTGCCAGCAGCCCTCTGGGACTAGCGGGAGGGCGGGACAATGAGCAGTTCTTC. Amino acids: CASSPLGLAGGRDNEQFF. Full variable domain (remainder filled in from reference TRBV11-2 and TRBJ2-1): EAGVAQSPRYKIIEKRQSVAFWCNPISGHATLYWYQQILGQGPKLLIQFQNNGVVDDSQLPKDRFSAERLKGVDSTLKIQPAKLEDSAVYLCASSPLGLAGGRDNEQFFGPGTRLTVL.